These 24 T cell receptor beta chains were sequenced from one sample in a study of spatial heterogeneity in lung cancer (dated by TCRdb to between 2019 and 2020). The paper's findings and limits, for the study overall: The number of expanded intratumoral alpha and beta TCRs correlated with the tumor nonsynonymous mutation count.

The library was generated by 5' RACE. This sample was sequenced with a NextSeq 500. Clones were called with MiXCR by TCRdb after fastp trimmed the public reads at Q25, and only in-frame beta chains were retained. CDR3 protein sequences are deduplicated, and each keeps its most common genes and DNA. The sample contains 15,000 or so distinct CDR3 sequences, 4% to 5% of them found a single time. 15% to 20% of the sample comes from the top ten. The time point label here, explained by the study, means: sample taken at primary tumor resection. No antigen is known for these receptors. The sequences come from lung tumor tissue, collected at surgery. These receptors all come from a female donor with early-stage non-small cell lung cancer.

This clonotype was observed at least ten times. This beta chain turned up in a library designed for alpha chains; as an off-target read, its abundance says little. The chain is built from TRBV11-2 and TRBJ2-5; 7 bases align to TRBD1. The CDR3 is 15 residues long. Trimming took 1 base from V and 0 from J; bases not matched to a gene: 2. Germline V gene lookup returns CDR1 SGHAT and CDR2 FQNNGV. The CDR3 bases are TGTGCCAGCAGCTTAGGGGACAGAAACCAAGAGACCCAGTACTTC. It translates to CASSLGDRNQETQYF.

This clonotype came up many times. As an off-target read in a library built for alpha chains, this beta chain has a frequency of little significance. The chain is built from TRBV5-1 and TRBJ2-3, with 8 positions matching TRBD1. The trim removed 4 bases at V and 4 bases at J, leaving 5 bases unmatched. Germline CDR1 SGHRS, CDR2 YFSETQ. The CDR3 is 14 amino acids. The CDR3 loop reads CASSPTGAPDTQYF. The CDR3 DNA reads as TGCGCCAGCAGCCCGACAGGGGCCCCAGATACGCAGTATTTT. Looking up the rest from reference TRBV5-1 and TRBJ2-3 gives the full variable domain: KAGVTQTPRYLIKTRGQQVTLSCSPISGHRSVSWYQQTPGQGLQFLFEYFSETQRNKGNFPGRFSGRQFSNSRSEMNVSTLELGDSALYLCASSPTGAPDTQYFGPGTRLTVL.

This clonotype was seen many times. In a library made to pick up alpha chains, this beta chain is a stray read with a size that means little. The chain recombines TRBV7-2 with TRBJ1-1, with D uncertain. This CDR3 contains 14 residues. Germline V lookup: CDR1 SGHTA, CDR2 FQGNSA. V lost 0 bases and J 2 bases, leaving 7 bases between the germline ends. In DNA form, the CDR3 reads TGTGCCAGCAGCTTAGCTCAGGCTAACACTGAAGCTTTCTTT. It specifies CASSLAQANTEAFF.

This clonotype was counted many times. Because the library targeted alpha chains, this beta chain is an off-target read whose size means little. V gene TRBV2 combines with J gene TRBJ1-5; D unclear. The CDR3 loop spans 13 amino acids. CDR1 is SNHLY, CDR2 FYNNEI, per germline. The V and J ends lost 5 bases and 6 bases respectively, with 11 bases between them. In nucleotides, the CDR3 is TGTGCCAGCAGTTCTCAAAGTCTTCAGCCCCAGCATTTT. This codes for CASSSQSLQPQHF.

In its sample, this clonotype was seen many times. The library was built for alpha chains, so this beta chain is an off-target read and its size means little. CDR3 in DNA: TGCAGTGCTAGTCCGGACAGGGGAGGCGAAAAACTGTTTTTT. Translation gives CSASPDRGGEKLFF. The chain uses TRBV20-1 and TRBJ1-4; 9 nucleotides match TRBD1. The CDR3 sequence is 14 residues long. The trim removed 3 bases at V and 8 bases at J, leaving 7 bases unmatched. Germline V lookup: CDR1 DFQATT, CDR2 SNEGSKA (reference sequence).

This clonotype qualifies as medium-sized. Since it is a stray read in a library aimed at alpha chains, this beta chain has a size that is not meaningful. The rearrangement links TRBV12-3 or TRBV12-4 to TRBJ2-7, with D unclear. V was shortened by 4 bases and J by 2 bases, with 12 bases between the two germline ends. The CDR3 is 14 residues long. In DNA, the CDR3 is TGTGCCAGCAGTTCGGCGACTCATCCCTACGAGCAGTACTTC. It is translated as CASSSATHPYEQYF.

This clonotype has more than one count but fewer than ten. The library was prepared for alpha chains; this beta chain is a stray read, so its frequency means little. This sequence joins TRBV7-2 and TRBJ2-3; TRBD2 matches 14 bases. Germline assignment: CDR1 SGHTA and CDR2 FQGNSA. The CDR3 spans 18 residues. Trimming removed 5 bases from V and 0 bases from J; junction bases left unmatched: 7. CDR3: CASSRGLAGGWSTDTQYF. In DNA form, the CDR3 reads TGTGCCAGCAGCCGAGGACTAGCGGGGGGCTGGAGCACAGATACGCAGTATTTT.

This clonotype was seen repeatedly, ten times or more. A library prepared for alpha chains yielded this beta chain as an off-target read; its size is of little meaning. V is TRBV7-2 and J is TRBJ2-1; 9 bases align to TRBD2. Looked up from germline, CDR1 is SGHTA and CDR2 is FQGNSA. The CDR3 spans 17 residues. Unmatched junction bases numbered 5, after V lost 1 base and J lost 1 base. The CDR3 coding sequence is TGTGCCAGCAGCTTAGTTGGCGGGGGGGCATCCTACAATGAGCAGTTCTTC. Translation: CASSLVGGGASYNEQFF.

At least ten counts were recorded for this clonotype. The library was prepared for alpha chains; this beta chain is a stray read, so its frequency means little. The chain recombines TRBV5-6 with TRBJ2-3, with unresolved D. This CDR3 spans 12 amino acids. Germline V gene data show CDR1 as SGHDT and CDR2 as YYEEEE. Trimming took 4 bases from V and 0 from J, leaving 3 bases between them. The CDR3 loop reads CASSRSTDTQYF. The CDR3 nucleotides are TGTGCCAGCAGCCGAAGCACAGATACGCAGTATTTT.

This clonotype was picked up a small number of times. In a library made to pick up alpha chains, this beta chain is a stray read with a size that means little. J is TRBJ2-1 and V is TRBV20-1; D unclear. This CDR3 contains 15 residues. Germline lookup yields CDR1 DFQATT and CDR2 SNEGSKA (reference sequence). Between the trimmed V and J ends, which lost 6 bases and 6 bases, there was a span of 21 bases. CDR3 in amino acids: CSAPRVIGRPNEQFF. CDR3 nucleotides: TGCAGTGCACCCCGGGTTATAGGCAGACCCAATGAGCAGTTCTTC.

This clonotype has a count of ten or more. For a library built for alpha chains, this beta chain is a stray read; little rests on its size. CDR3: CASSPGQGASPLHF. The CDR3 nucleotides are TGCGCCAGCAGCCCGGGACAGGGTGCATCACCCCTCCACTTT. J is TRBJ1-6 and V is TRBV5-1; 9 bases agree with TRBD1. This CDR3 is built from 14 residues. V was clipped by 4 bases and J by 10 bases; unmatched bases: 6. The germline gives CDR1 SGHRS, CDR2 YFSETQ. Filled out from reference TRBV5-1 and TRBJ1-6, the complete variable domain reads KAGVTQTPRYLIKTRGQQVTLSCSPISGHRSVSWYQQTPGQGLQFLFEYFSETQRNKGNFPGRFSGRQFSNSRSEMNVSTLELGDSALYLCASSPGQGASPLHFGNGTRLTVT.

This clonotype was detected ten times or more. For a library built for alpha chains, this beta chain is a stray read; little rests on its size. The CDR3 is CASSFHRAGYTF. DNA for the CDR3: TGTGCCAGCAGCTTCCACAGGGCTGGCTACACCTTC. V gene TRBV7-2 combines with J gene TRBJ1-2; tentative D call: TRBD1 (6 bases). CDR1 and CDR2 (germline): SGHTA, FQGNSA. This CDR3 contains 12 residues. The V and J ends lost 3 bases and 7 bases respectively, with 9 bases between them. The variable domain in full, completed from reference TRBV7-2 and TRBJ1-2, reads GAGVSQSPSNKVTEKGKDVELRCDPISGHTALYWYRQSLGQGLEFLIYFQGNSAPDKSGLPSDRFSAERTGGSVSTLTIQRTQQEDSAVYLCASSFHRAGYTFGSGTRLTVV.

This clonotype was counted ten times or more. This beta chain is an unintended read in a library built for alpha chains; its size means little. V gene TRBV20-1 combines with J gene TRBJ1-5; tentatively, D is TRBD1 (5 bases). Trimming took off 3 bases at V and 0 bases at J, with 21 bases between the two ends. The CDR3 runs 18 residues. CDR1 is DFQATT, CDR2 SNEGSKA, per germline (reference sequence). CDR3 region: CSASGALIPVDSNQPQHF. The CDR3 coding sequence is TGCAGTGCTAGCGGGGCTTTAATACCAGTGGATAGCAATCAGCCCCAGCATTTT.

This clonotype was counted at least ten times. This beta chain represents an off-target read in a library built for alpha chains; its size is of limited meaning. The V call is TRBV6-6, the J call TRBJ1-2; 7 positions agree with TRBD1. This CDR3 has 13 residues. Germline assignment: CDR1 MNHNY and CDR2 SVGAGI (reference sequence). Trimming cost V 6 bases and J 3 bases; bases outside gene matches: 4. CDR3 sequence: CASREQGYYGYTF. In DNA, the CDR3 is TGTGCCAGCAGGGAACAGGGGTACTATGGCTACACCTTC.

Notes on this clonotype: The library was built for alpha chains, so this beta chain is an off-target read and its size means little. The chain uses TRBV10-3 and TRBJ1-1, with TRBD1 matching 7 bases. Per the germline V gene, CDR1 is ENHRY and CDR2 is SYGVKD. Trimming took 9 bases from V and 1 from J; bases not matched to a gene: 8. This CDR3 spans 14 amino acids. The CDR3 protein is CAIAPGQSNTEAFF. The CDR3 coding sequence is TGTGCCATAGCACCGGGACAGTCGAACACTGAAGCTTTCTTT.

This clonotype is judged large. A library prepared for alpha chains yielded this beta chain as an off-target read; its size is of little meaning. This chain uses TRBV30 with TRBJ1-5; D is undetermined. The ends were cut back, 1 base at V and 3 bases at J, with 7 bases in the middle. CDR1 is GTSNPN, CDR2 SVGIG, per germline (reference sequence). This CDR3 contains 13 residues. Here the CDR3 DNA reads TGTGCCTGGAGTGCCGACCCCAATCAGCCCCAGCATTTT. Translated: CAWSADPNQPQHF.

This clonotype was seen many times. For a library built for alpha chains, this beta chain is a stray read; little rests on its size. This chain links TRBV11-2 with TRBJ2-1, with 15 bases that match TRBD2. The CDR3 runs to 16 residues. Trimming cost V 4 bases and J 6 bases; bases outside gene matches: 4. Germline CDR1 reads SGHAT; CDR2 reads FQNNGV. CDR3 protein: CASSSTGLAGGNEQFF. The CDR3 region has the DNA TGTGCCAGCAGCTCTACGGGACTAGCGGGGGGCAATGAGCAGTTCTTC.

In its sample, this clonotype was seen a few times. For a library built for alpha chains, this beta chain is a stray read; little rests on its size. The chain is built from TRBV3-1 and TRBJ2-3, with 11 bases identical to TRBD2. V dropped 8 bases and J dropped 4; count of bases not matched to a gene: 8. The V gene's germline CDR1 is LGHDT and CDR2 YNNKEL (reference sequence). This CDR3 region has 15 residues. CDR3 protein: CASGKTSGGSDTQYF. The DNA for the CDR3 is TGTGCCAGCGGAAAAACTAGCGGGGGATCAGATACGCAGTATTTT.

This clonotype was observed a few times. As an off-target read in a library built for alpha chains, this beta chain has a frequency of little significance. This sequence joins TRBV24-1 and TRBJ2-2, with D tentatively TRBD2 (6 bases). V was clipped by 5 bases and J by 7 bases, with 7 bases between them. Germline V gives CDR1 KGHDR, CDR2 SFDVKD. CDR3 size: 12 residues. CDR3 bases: TGTGCCACCAGTGCGGGGGACGGGGAGCTGTTTTTT. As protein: CATSAGDGELFF.

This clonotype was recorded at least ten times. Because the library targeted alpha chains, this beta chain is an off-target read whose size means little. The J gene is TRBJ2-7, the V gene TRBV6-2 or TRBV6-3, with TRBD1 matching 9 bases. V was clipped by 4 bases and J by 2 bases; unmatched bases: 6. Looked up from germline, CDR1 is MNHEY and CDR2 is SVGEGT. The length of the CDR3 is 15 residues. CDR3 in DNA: TGTGCCAGCAGTTCCCGGACAGGGGAGGCCTACGAGCAGTACTTC. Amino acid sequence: CASSSRTGEAYEQYF.

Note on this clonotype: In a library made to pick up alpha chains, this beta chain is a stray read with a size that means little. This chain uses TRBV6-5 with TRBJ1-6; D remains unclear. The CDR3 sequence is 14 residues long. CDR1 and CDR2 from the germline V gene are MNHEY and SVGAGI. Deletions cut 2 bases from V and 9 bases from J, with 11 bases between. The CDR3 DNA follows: TGTGCCAGCAGTTACAAGGAAAGCTTTTCACCCCTCCACTTT. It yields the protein CASSYKESFSPLHF.

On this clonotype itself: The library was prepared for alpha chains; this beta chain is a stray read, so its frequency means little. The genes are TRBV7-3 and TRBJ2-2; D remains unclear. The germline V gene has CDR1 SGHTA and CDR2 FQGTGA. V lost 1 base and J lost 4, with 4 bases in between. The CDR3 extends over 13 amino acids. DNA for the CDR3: TGTGCCAGCAGCTTAAGGTTCACCGGGGAGCTGTTTTTT. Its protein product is CASSLRFTGELFF.

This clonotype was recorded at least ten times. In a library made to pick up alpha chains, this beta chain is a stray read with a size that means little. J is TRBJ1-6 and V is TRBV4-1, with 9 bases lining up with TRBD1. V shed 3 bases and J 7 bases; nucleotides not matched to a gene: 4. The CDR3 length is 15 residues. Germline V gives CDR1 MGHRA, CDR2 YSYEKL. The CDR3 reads CASSQDRGRNSPLHF. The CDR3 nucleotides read TGCGCCAGCAGCCAGGACAGGGGAAGAAATTCACCCCTCCACTTT.

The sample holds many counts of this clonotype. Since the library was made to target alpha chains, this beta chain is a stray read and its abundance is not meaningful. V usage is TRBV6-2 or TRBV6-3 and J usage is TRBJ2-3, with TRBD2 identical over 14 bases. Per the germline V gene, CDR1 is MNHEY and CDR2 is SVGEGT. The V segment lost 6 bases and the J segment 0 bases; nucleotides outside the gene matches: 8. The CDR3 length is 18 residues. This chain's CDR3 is CASSRGLAGAQSTDTQYF. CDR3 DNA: TGTGCCAGCAGCCGGGGACTAGCGGGGGCCCAAAGCACAGATACGCAGTATTTT.